This passage covers 25 T cell receptor beta chains from one sample sequenced in a study of blood T cells in healthy people across ages. A J-beta primer mix and a sample-barcoded 5' primer were used in a second PCR of about 7 to 12 cycles. TCRdb re-called the 5' RACE reads with MiXCR, one entry per CDR3 protein. Of hundreds of thousands of distinct CDR3 sequences in the sample, roughly 50% were seen once. Sequencing was performed on blood. Source of these receptors: a middle-aged man in good health.

The chain couples TRBV7-2 to TRBJ2-1; unclear D gene. This CDR3 spans 15 amino acids. Germline V gives CDR1 SGHTA, CDR2 FQGNSA. Trimming took 0 bases from V and 5 from J, leaving 11 bases between them. The CDR3 coding sequence is TGTGCCAGCAGCTTAGCCCCGCCAGCCAACAATGAGCAGTTCTTC. Translated: CASSLAPPANNEQFF.

The gene calls are TRBV25-1 and TRBJ1-2; 10 bases are a match to TRBD1. The germline V gene encodes CDR1 MGHDK and CDR2 SYGVNS. J was trimmed by 8 bases and V by 8 bases; bases with no gene match: 5. CDR3 size: 12 residues. DNA of the CDR3: TGTGCCAGCCTAGGACAGGGGGGAGGCTACACCTTC. It is translated as CASLGQGGGYTF.

The rearrangement uses TRBV20-1 and TRBJ1-1; D gene unclear. Germline V lookup: CDR1 DFQATT, CDR2 SNEGSKA (reference sequence). Trimming took off 7 bases at V and 2 bases at J, with 2 bases between the two ends. The CDR3 has 9 amino acids. CDR3 in amino acids: CSENTEAFF. The CDR3 bases are TGCAGTGAAAACACTGAAGCTTTCTTT.

This chain uses TRBV6-1 with TRBJ1-5; possibly TRBD1 for D (6 bases). Per germline, CDR1 MNHNS and CDR2 SASEGT. The CDR3 extends over 15 amino acids. V was trimmed by 2 bases and J by 3 bases, leaving 11 bases between them. For the CDR3, the DNA is TGTGCCAGCAGTGAAAGTACAGGGCCCAATCAGCCCCAGCATTTT. Its translation: CASSESTGPNQPQHF.

V and J are TRBV28 and TRBJ2-7, with 7 bases that match TRBD1. The germline V gene encodes CDR1 MDHEN and CDR2 SYDVKM. Losses at the gene ends were 10 bases for V and 6 bases for J; bases not matched to a gene: 12. This CDR3 comprises 13 residues. As DNA, the CDR3 is TGTGCCACTACACAGGGGTCCGGGATCGAGCAGTACTTC. Translation: CATTQGSGIEQYF.

The chain links TRBV29-1 to TRBJ2-6, with D hard to call. V dropped 5 bases and J dropped 3 bases, with 8 bases sitting between them. Germline CDR1 and CDR2: SQVTM and ANQGSEA. The CDR3 contains 13 residues. In DNA form, the CDR3 reads TGCAGCGTTCGGCCCGGTGGGGCCAACGTCCTGACTTTC. As protein: CSVRPGGANVLTF.

This rearrangement joins TRBV6-2 or TRBV6-3 to TRBJ2-3; 13 bases align to TRBD2. The CDR3 is 18 amino acids. Germline CDR1 and CDR2: MNHEY and SVGEGT. After removal of 6 bases from V and 1 base from J, the junction contained 10 bases not matched to a gene. CDR3 sequence reads: CASRSTSGRPQGTDTQYF. The CDR3 bases are TGTGCCAGCAGGTCGACTAGCGGGAGGCCCCAGGGCACAGATACGCAGTATTTT.

V is TRBV9 and J is TRBJ1-1, with 8 bases identical to TRBD1. Germline V gene lookup returns CDR1 SGDLS and CDR2 YYNGEE. This CDR3 contains 14 residues. The ends lost 2 bases at V and 11 bases at J; junction bases unmatched: 11. CDR3 in amino acids: CASSVSTGEGRAFF. The CDR3 nucleotides are TGTGCCAGCAGCGTGTCGACAGGGGAAGGTAGGGCTTTCTTT.

The chain is built from TRBV19 and TRBJ1-1; D is undetermined. This CDR3 contains 13 residues. Germline assignment: CDR1 LNHDA and CDR2 SQIVND (reference sequence). V was cut by 5 bases and J by 3 bases, with 10 bases left in between. CDR3 DNA: TGTGCCAGTAGTGCGGTGCGTGACACTGAAGCTTTCTTT. It yields the protein CASSAVRDTEAFF. The entire variable domain, with the rest obtained from reference TRBV19 and TRBJ1-1, is as follows: DGGITQSPKYLFRKEGQNVTLSCEQNLNHDAMYWYRQDPGQGLRLIYYSQIVNDFQKGDIAEGYSVSREKKESFPLTVTSAQKNPTAFYLCASSAVRDTEAFFGQGTRLTVV.

The CDR3 region is CASSLGGGTDWYGANVLTF. The DNA for the CDR3 is TGTGCCAGCAGCTTAGGGGGTGGGACAGACTGGTATGGGGCCAACGTCCTGACTTTC. The V call is TRBV7-2, the J call TRBJ2-6; 7 bases are a match to TRBD1. This CDR3 spans 19 amino acids. With 1 base clipped from V and 3 bases from J, the junction kept 12 bases outside the gene matches. CDR1 is SGHTA, CDR2 FQGNSA, per germline. Full variable domain (rest looked up from reference TRBV7-2 and TRBJ2-6): GAGVSQSPSNKVTEKGKDVELRCDPISGHTALYWYRQSLGQGLEFLIYFQGNSAPDKSGLPSDRFSAERTGGSVSTLTIQRTQQEDSAVYLCASSLGGGTDWYGANVLTFGAGSRLTVL.

This clonotype was seen a handful of times. The V and J genes are TRBV28 and TRBJ2-1, with 13 nucleotides matching TRBD2. V was pared by 5 bases and J by 4 bases, with 5 bases of the junction left unmatched. This CDR3 is built from 16 residues. Germline V gene lookup returns CDR1 MDHEN and CDR2 SYDVKM. The CDR3 region is CASSITGLAGYNEQFF. The CDR3 region has the DNA TGTGCCAGCAGTATAACGGGACTAGCGGGATACAATGAGCAGTTCTTC.

This clonotype occurred a few times. V and J are TRBV24-1 and TRBJ2-5; 7 bases map to TRBD1. V was pared by 4 bases and J by 1 base, with 2 bases of the junction left unmatched. Germline V lookup: CDR1 KGHDR, CDR2 SFDVKD. CDR3 size: 14 residues. This CDR3 reads CATSEAGGQETQYF. CDR3 DNA: TGTGCCACCAGTGAGGCAGGGGGCCAAGAGACCCAGTACTTC.

The chain employs TRBV27 and TRBJ2-1, with no clear D. The germline gives CDR1 MNHEY, CDR2 SMNVEV (reference sequence). V lost 5 bases and J lost 5, with 19 bases in between. This CDR3 has 16 amino acids. Written as DNA, the CDR3 is TGTGCCAGCAGTCCCCTAATTGGTCAGCTTAACAATGAGCAGTTCTTC. Its protein is CASSPLIGQLNNEQFF.

The CDR3 spells CASRQSGTAYEQYF. The CDR3 DNA reads as TGTGCCAGCAGGCAGTCCGGGACTGCTTACGAGCAGTACTTC. The chain uses TRBV28 and TRBJ2-7; TRBD2 is a possible D gene (6 bases). CDR1 and CDR2 (germline): MDHEN, SYDVKM. The CDR3 runs 14 residues. V was pared by 6 bases and J by 4 bases, with 16 bases between.

V and J are TRBV20-1 and TRBJ2-5; 8 bases fit TRBD1. From germline, CDR1 is DFQATT and CDR2 SNEGSKA (reference sequence). V was clipped by 5 bases and J by 11 bases; unmatched bases: 16. The CDR3 extends over 14 amino acids. The CDR3, as DNA: TGCAGTGCTTTGACAGGGGAAAGTTACAATGAGCAGTACTTC. It encodes CSALTGESYNEQYF.

The V call is TRBV27, the J call TRBJ1-4; 11 bases align to TRBD1. Germline loops: CDR1 MNHEY, CDR2 SMNVEV (reference sequence). CDR3 length: 16 amino acids. V shed 6 bases and J 2 bases; nucleotides not matched to a gene: 5. CDR3 sequence: CASSRTGGLTNEKLFF. In DNA form, the CDR3 reads TGTGCCAGCAGCCGGACAGGGGGCCTTACTAATGAAAAACTGTTTTTT.

The chain couples TRBV10-3 to TRBJ2-3; D is possibly TRBD1 (6 bases). The CDR3 covers 14 residues. V lost 6 bases, J lost 3 bases, and 13 bases lay in between. CDR1 ENHRY and CDR2 SYGVKD come from the germline V gene. The CDR3 sequence is CAIRSGHGTDTQYF. CDR3 nucleotides: TGTGCCATCAGATCGGGACACGGAACAGATACGCAGTATTTT.

The V call is TRBV3-1, the J call TRBJ1-2; D is perhaps TRBD1 (6 bases). This CDR3 is built from 14 residues. Germline lookup yields CDR1 LGHDT and CDR2 YNNKEL (reference sequence). Trimming left V 4 bases short and J 4 bases short, with 13 bases between. The CDR3 region is CASSPGAGTYGYTF. The CDR3 nucleotides read TGTGCCAGCAGCCCGGGGGCGGGGACCTATGGCTACACCTTC.

V is TRBV30 and J is TRBJ1-2, with D perhaps matching TRBD1 (6 bases). V was pared by 8 bases and J by 6 bases, with 16 bases between. CDR3 length: 12 residues. The germline V gene encodes CDR1 GTSNPN and CDR2 SVGIG (reference sequence). The CDR3 nucleotides are TGTGCCGGATTGAATCAGGGGAATGGCTACACCTTC. This translates into CAGLNQGNGYTF. The variable domain in full, completed from reference TRBV30 and TRBJ1-2, reads SQTIHQWPATLVQPVGSPLSLECTVEGTSNPNLYWYRQAAGRGLQLLFYSVGIGQISSEVPQNLSASRPQDRQFILSSKKLLLSDSGFYLCAGLNQGNGYTFGSGTRLTVV.

The chain recombines TRBV20-1 with TRBJ2-3; D call uncertain. The V and J ends lost 5 bases and 6 bases respectively, with 9 bases between them. Germline lookup yields CDR1 DFQATT and CDR2 SNEGSKA (reference sequence). This CDR3 has 11 amino acids. CDR3 DNA sequence: TGCAGTGCTGCTCTGATGGATACGCAGTATTTT. Translated, it gives CSAALMDTQYF.

The J gene is TRBJ2-5, the V gene TRBV5-1; the D call may be TRBD1 or TRBD2 (5 bases each). Trimming took 3 bases from V and 3 from J, leaving 15 bases between them. This CDR3 has 15 amino acids. CDR1 and CDR2 from the germline V gene are SGHRS and YFSETQ. The CDR3 protein is CASSSTGTVEETQYF. Here the CDR3 DNA reads TGCGCCAGCAGCTCGACCGGGACCGTTGAAGAGACCCAGTACTTC.

This clonotype was seen only a few times. The genes are TRBV25-1 and TRBJ2-2; D uncertain. Trimming cost V 6 bases and J 6 bases, with 11 bases left between them. The CDR3 has 13 amino acids. Germline CDR1 reads MGHDK; CDR2 reads SYGVNS. The CDR3 sequence: CASSPGGPGELFF. CDR3 sequence (DNA): TGTGCCAGCAGCCCCGGCGGCCCCGGGGAGCTGTTTTTT.

In its sample, this clonotype was seen many times. The chain combines TRBV11-2 with TRBJ2-1; D perhaps matches TRBD2 (5 bases). The germline V gene has CDR1 SGHAT and CDR2 FQNNGV. V lost 1 base and J lost 3, with 10 bases in between. This CDR3 contains 15 residues. The CDR3 DNA is TGTGCCAGCAGCTTAGGAGGGATGATCTACAATGAGCAGTTCTTC. Its protein product is CASSLGGMIYNEQFF.

The CDR3 loop reads CASSQYEGSGTYEQYF. The CDR3 nucleotides read TGCGCCAGCAGCCAATATGAGGGATCAGGGACCTACGAGCAGTACTTC. This chain links TRBV4-3 with TRBJ2-7; D assignment may be TRBD1 or TRBD2 (5 bases each). CDR1 and CDR2 from the germline V gene are LGHNA and YSLEER. Between the trimmed V and J ends, which lost 2 bases and 2 bases, there was a span of 16 bases. CDR3 length equals 16 residues.

This chain joins TRBV3-1 and TRBJ1-2, with D unresolved. The germline V gene encodes CDR1 LGHDT and CDR2 YNNKEL (reference sequence). The CDR3 contains 15 residues. Trimming removed 0 bases at V and 11 bases at J, with 19 bases between. The CDR3 nucleotides are TGTGCCAGCAGCCAAGATACGGTGCCGGCTCAAAGATACACCTTC. Translation: CASSQDTVPAQRYTF.